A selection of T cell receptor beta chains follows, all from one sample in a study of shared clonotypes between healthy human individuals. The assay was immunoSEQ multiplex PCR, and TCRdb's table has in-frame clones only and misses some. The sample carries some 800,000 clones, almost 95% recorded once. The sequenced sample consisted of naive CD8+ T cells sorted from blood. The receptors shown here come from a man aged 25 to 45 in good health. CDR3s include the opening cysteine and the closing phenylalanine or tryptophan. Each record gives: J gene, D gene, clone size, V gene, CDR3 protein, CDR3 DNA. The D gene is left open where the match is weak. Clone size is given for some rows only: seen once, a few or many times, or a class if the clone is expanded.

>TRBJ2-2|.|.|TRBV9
CASSLGSNTGELFF
TGTGCCAGCAGCCTGGGGAGTAACACCGGGGAGCTGTTTTTT
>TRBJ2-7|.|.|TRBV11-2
CASGYVGAVYEQYF
TGTGCCAGCGGATATGTAGGAGCTGTCTACGAGCAGTACTTC
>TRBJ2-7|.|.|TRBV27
CASSSGGLPYEQYF
TGTGCCAGCAGTTCAGGGGGACTCCCCTACGAGCAGTACTTC
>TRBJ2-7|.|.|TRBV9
CASSGQQGPGEQYF
TGTGCCAGCAGCGGTCAACAGGGCCCTGGGGAGCAGTACTTC
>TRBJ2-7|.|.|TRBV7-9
CASRLDGYEQYF
TGTGCCAGCAGACTCGACGGCTACGAGCAGTACTTC
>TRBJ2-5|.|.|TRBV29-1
CSVEDWDGGSETQYF
TGCAGCGTTGAAGACTGGGACGGCGGAAGTGAGACCCAGTACTTC
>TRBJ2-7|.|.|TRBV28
CASSFGQGEYEQYF
TGTGCCAGCAGTTTTGGGCAGGGTGAATACGAGCAGTACTTC
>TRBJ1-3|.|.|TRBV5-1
CASSLAPVASGNTIYF
TGCGCCAGCAGCTTGGCCCCTGTTGCCTCTGGAAACACCATATATTTT
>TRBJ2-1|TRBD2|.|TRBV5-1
CASSRSGINNEQFF
TGCGCCAGCAGCCGTAGCGGGATAAACAATGAGCAGTTCTTC
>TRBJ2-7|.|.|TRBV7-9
CASSSDISYEQYF
TGTGCCAGCAGCTCGGACATCTCCTACGAGCAGTACTTC
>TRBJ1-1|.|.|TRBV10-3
CAISLQGMNTEAFF
TGTGCCATCAGCCTACAGGGTATGAACACTGAAGCTTTCTTT
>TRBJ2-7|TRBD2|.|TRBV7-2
CASSPGLAELYEQYF
TGTGCCAGCAGCCCCGGACTAGCGGAACTGTACGAGCAGTACTTC
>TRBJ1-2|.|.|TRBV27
CASSFSPGTPNGYTF
TGTGCCAGCAGTTTCAGCCCGGGGACGCCAAATGGCTACACCTTC
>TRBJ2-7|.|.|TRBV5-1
CASSSETYEQYF
TGCGCCAGCAGCAGCGAAACTTACGAGCAGTACTTC
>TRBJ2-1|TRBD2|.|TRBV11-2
CASSLGLAGDHNEQFF
TGTGCCAGCAGCTTGGGACTAGCGGGAGACCACAATGAGCAGTTCTTC
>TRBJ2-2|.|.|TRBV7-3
CASSVRQILRGSGGELFF
TGTGCCAGCAGCGTACGCCAGATTTTAAGGGGCTCTGGCGGGGAGCTGTTTTTT
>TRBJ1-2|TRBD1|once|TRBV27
CASSGQGTTFYGYTF
TGTGCCAGCAGCGGACAGGGGACAACTTTTTATGGCTACACCTTC
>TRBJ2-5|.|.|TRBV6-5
CASSYSGGLTQYF
TGTGCCAGCAGTTACTCCGGGGGGCTGACCCAGTACTTC
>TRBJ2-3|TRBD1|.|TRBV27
CASSFGTGGFGEADTQYF
TGTGCCAGCAGTTTTGGGACAGGGGGCTTCGGGGAGGCAGATACGCAGTATTTT
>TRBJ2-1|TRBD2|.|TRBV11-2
CASSRASGGDNEQFF
TGTGCCAGCAGCCGCGCTAGCGGAGGGGACAATGAGCAGTTCTTC
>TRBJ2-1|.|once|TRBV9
CASSVEGLPDEQFF
TGTGCCAGCAGCGTAGAGGGGCTTCCCGATGAGCAGTTCTTC
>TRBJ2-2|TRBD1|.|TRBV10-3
CAIGGQGAQTGELFF
TGTGCGATCGGGGGACAGGGGGCGCAGACCGGGGAGCTGTTTTTT
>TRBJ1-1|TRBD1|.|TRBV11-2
CASSLGETGMEGEAFF
TGTGCCAGCAGCTTAGGGGAGACAGGGATGGAGGGTGAAGCTTTCTTT
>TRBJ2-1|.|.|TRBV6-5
CASSYVSSYNEQFF
TGTGCCAGCAGTTACGTGAGCTCCTACAATGAGCAGTTCTTC
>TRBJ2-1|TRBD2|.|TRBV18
CASSPAGGAYNEQFF
TGTGCCAGCTCACCGGCGGGAGGAGCCTACAATGAGCAGTTCTTC
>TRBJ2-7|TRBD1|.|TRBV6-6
CASTGQGPAAYEQYF
TGTGCCAGCACCGGACAGGGGCCGGCTGCCTACGAGCAGTACTTC
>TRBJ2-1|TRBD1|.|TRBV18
CASSPPGQGYNEQFF
TGTGCCAGCTCACCACCGGGACAGGGCTACAATGAGCAGTTCTTC
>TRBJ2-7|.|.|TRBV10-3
CAISLGRDEQYF
TGTGCCATCAGCCTAGGGCGCGACGAGCAGTACTTC
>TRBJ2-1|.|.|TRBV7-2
CASSPHWGNEQFF
TGTGCCAGCAGCCCTCACTGGGGCAATGAGCAGTTCTTC
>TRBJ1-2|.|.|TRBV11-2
CASSWDTGYTF
TGTGCCAGCAGCTGGGATACGGGCTACACCTTC
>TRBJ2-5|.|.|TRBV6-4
CASSDQIRARGTQYF
TGTGCCAGCAGTGACCAAATCAGGGCCAGGGGGACCCAGTACTTC
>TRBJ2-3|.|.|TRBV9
CASSPYGGTDTQYF
TGTGCCAGCAGCCCATACGGGGGCACAGATACGCAGTATTTT
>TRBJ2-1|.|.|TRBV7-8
CASSLGGTLLANEQFF
TGTGCCAGCAGCTTAGGAGGGACTTTGCTGGCCAATGAGCAGTTCTTC
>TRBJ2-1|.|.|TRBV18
CASSPPGLVSYNEQFF
TGTGCCAGCTCACCACCGGGGCTAGTCTCCTACAATGAGCAGTTCTTC
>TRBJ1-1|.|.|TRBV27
CASSPGYRTMNTEAFF
TGTGCCAGCAGTCCCGGCTACCGGACCATGAACACTGAAGCTTTCTTT
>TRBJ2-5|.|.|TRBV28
CASSLRAFGETQYF
TGTGCCAGCAGTTTAAGGGCTTTTGGAGAGACCCAGTACTTC